The entry that follows covers one T cell receptor (beta chain) sequence. The data were obtained in a study of CD8 T cells in Susac syndrome. RNA amounts of roughly 0.5 to 1 ug underwent reverse transcription with random hexamers. Each CDR3 protein gets one entry after TCRdb re-called the immunoSEQ multiplex PCR reads with MiXCR. The sample has around 200,000 distinct CDR3 sequences; 90% to 96% are singletons. Germline lookup yields CDR1 LNHNV and CDR2 YYDKDF (reference sequence). Trimming cost V 8 bases and J 2 bases, with 6 bases left between them. The CDR3 extends over 12 amino acids. The T cells that were sequenced for TCR beta were CD8+ and CD4+ cells from blood. The patients with Susac syndrome satisfied recently defined diagnostic criteria for either definite or probable disease. Both CD4+ and CD8+ T cells were negatively isolated, and TEMRA cells underwent FACS enrichment.

The sequence was collected from a human donor with Susac syndrome. Specimen: CD4+ T cells from PBMCs. The chain employs TRBV15 and TRBJ1-4, with D possibly TRBD1 on 5 matching bases. The CDR3 is CATGDTNEKLFF. The CDR3 bases are TGTGCCACCGGGGACACTAATGAAAAACTGTTTTTT.